A single sample is the source of the 22 T cell receptor beta chains below, sequenced in a study of cytomegalovirus exposure and HLA in healthy donors. PCR primers comprised 60 Vbeta and 13 Jbeta primers. This table comes from immunoSEQ multiplex PCR, and its TCRdb copy is limited to in-frame clones, with some not included. The sample lists around 85,000 clones, over 60% occurring once. Sequencing input: PBMCs. Receptors originate from a male donor in good health and CMV-seronegative.

The chain combines TRBV6-5 with TRBJ1-1; TRBD1 might be the D (6 bases). Trimming stripped 8 bases from V and 1 base from J, with 14 bases between. Germline loops: CDR1 MNHEY, CDR2 SVGAGI. The CDR3 spans 14 residues. The CDR3 protein is CASSRGGQNTEAFF. CDR3 sequence (DNA): TGTGCCAGCTCCCGCGGGGGACAGAACACTGAAGCTTTCTTT.

The count of this clone is one. The V call is TRBV21-1, the J call TRBJ1-1; the table's TRBD1 call for D was not verified on the DNA. TRBV21-1 is a listed pseudogene. The CDR3 is 19 residues long. CDR3 bases: TGTGCCAGCAGCAGCTATACCTCCGGGACAGCATTTATGAACACTGAAGCTTTCTTT. This gives the protein CASSSYTSGTAFMNTEAFF.

The rearrangement links TRBV2 to TRBJ2-3, with D maybe TRBD2 (6 bases). CDR1 and CDR2 from the germline V gene are SNHLY and FYNNEI. This CDR3 has 15 amino acids. V lost 3 bases, J lost 2 bases, and 12 bases lay in between. The DNA of the CDR3 is TGTGCCAGCAGTGATGGGGGAGGATCCACAGATACGCAGTATTTT. Encoded protein: CASSDGGGSTDTQYF.

The chain recombines TRBV10-2 with TRBJ2-5; D might be TRBD2 (7 bases). The CDR3 length is 12 residues. Germline lookup yields CDR1 WSHSY and CDR2 SAAADI. V lost 6 bases, J lost 5 bases, and 10 bases lay in between. The CDR3 nucleotides are TGCGCCAGCAGCCCGGGGGGCGAGACCCAGTACTTC. This translates into CASSPGGETQYF.

The chain uses TRBV4-1 and TRBJ2-1; 11 positions match TRBD2. CDR3 size: 17 residues. V was clipped by 2 bases and J by 1 base; unmatched bases: 4. CDR1 and CDR2 from the germline V gene are MGHRA and YSYEKL. CDR3 protein: CASSQRLAGSSYNEQFF. The CDR3 bases are TGCGCCAGCAGCCAAAGACTAGCGGGGTCTTCCTACAATGAGCAGTTCTTC.

The rearrangement links TRBV30 to TRBJ1-2, with 8 bases identical to TRBD1. Per germline, CDR1 GTSNPN and CDR2 SVGIG (reference sequence). The CDR3 loop spans 14 amino acids. After removal of 2 bases from V and 8 bases from J, the junction contained 10 bases not matched to a gene. This chain's CDR3 is CAWSRDRGSPGYTF. CDR3 in DNA: TGTGCCTGGAGTAGAGACAGGGGATCACCCGGCTACACCTTC.

This clone has more than one count but fewer than ten. The V call is TRBV5-1, the J call TRBJ1-1, with a tentative D call TRBD1 (5 bases). The V and J ends lost 0 bases and 5 bases respectively, with 14 bases between them. This CDR3 contains 15 residues. The germline gives CDR1 SGHRS, CDR2 YFSETQ. The CDR3 nucleotides read TGCGCCAGCAGCTTGGGGGAGGGGTGGGTTACTGAAGCTTTCTTT. Its protein is CASSLGEGWVTEAFF.

This clone was seen just once. The V gene is TRBV7-2, the J gene TRBJ2-3, with TRBD2 as a possible D gene (5 bases). V lost 4 bases to trimming and J lost 9 bases, with 14 bases between them. The CDR3 is 13 residues long. Per the germline V gene, CDR1 is SGHTA and CDR2 is FQGNSA. The CDR3 DNA reads TGTGCCAGCAGCTCCCCTCCGAGCGGCACGCAGTATTTT. As protein: CASSSPPSGTQYF.

The chain joins TRBV5-4 to TRBJ1-1; 7 bases are shared with TRBD1. CDR1 is SGHNT, CDR2 YYREEE, per germline (reference sequence). This CDR3 comprises 15 residues. V lost 0 bases to trimming and J lost 8 bases; unmatched junction nucleotides: 10. The CDR3 protein is CASSLDDRVIGEAFF. CDR3 DNA sequence: TGTGCCAGCAGCTTGGATGACAGGGTCATAGGCGAAGCTTTCTTT. Based on the CDR3 plus reference TRBV5-4 and TRBJ1-1, the full variable domain is ETGVTQSPTHLIKTRGQQVTLRCSSQSGHNTVSWYQQALGQGPQFIFQYYREEENGRGNFPPRFSGLQFPNYSSELNVNALELDDSALYLCASSLDDRVIGEAFFGQGTRLTVV.

The chain joins TRBV11-3 to TRBJ2-1; possibly TRBD2 for D (6 bases). Germline loops: CDR1 SGHNT, CDR2 YENEEA. Trimming took off 0 bases at V and 12 bases at J, with 12 bases between the two ends. The CDR3 runs to 13 residues. The DNA of the CDR3 is TGTGCCAGCAGCTTAGATCCCAACGGGAGGCAGTTCTTC. As protein: CASSLDPNGRQFF.

This chain links TRBV25-1 with TRBJ2-5, with 9 bases identical to TRBD1. The CDR3 totals 13 residues. V trimming: 3 bases; J trimming: 4 bases; junction bases outside the gene matches: 0. Germline assignment: CDR1 MGHDK and CDR2 SYGVNS. This CDR3 is CASSEGQGETQYF. CDR3 in DNA: TGTGCCAGCAGTGAGGGACAGGGAGAGACCCAGTACTTC.

In this sample, this clone turned up a few times. The chain carries TRBV25-1 and TRBJ2-7; 10 bases are a match to TRBD2. The V segment lost 6 bases and the J segment 1 base; nucleotides outside the gene matches: 6. The CDR3 length is 15 residues. Germline CDR1 MGHDK, CDR2 SYGVNS. DNA for the CDR3: TGTGCCAGCAGCACCCCGGGACTAGCGTCCTACGAGCAGTACTTC. This gives the protein CASSTPGLASYEQYF.

This clone has only one observation. The chain's CDR3 is CASSEWGGGSGNTIYF. As DNA, the CDR3 is TGTGCCAGCAGTGAATGGGGGGGCGGCTCTGGAAACACCATATATTTT. The V and J genes are TRBV6-1 and TRBJ1-3; tentatively, D is TRBD1 (6 bases). There are 16 residues in the CDR3. V gave up 2 bases and J gave up 0 bases, with 11 bases separating them. Germline CDR1 and CDR2: MNHNS and SASEGT.

The chain links TRBV9 to TRBJ1-4; TRBD1 agrees at 7 bases. The V segment lost 4 bases and the J segment 8 bases; nucleotides outside the gene matches: 11. The CDR3 loop spans 15 amino acids. Germline V gene sequence: CDR1 SGDLS, CDR2 YYNGEE. CDR3 in amino acids: CASSPRDRALEKLFF. The CDR3 nucleotides read TGTGCCAGCAGCCCTCGCGACAGGGCCTTAGAAAAACTGTTTTTT.

The chain is built from TRBV19 and TRBJ2-1, with no clear D. V shed 4 bases and J shed 12 bases, with 13 bases lying between them. This CDR3 region has 12 residues. Germline V gene sequence: CDR1 LNHDA, CDR2 SQIVND (reference sequence). The chain's CDR3 is CASSRVAEGQFF. The CDR3 DNA reads TGTGCCAGTAGTAGGGTCGCGGAAGGGCAGTTCTTC. Supplemented by reference TRBV19 and TRBJ2-1, the full variable domain reads DGGITQSPKYLFRKEGQNVTLSCEQNLNHDAMYWYRQDPGQGLRLIYYSQIVNDFQKGDIAEGYSVSREKKESFPLTVTSAQKNPTAFYLCASSRVAEGQFFGPGTRLTVL.

This chain joins TRBV7-8 and TRBJ2-7, with 8 bases matching TRBD1. Trimming took 1 base from V and 3 from J; bases not matched to a gene: 5. CDR3 length equals 15 residues. From germline, CDR1 is SGHVS and CDR2 FQNEAQ. The CDR3, as DNA: TGTGCCAGCAGCTTAGTCCCGGGACAGGTCTACGAGCAGTACTTC. Residues: CASSLVPGQVYEQYF.

This chain uses TRBV6-1 with TRBJ2-5; D perhaps matches TRBD1 (6 bases). The CDR3 length is 16 residues. With 4 bases removed from V and 11 bases from J, the gap between germline ends came to 26 bases. The V gene's germline CDR1 is MNHNS and CDR2 SASEGT. The CDR3: CASSVAQSTGLREQYF. CDR3 nucleotide sequence: TGTGCCAGCAGTGTTGCTCAATCAACAGGGTTGAGGGAGCAGTACTTC.

The chain has TRBV6-5 and TRBJ1-2; D remains ambiguous. The CDR3 loop spans 14 amino acids. Germline V CDR1 and CDR2: MNHEY, SVGAGI. Trimming removed 7 bases at V and 7 bases at J, with 19 bases between. This chain's CDR3 is CASILHRGTAGYTF. CDR3 nucleotides: TGTGCCAGCATCTTACACCGGGGTACGGCTGGCTACACCTTC.

J is TRBJ2-5 and V is TRBV29-1; maybe TRBD2 (6 bases). The better agreement between TRBJ2-7 and the DNA end casts doubt on the J call. Germline lookup yields CDR1 SQVTM and CDR2 ANQGSEA. This CDR3 contains 12 residues. The CDR3 DNA is TGCAGCGCGGGAGCTAGCTCCTACGAGCAGTACTTC. Translating it yields CSAGASSYEQYF.

V is TRBV2 and J is TRBJ2-5; weak D call: TRBD2 (5 bases). Trimming shortened V by 6 bases and J by 5 bases, and 19 bases separated the two germline ends. The germline V gene has CDR1 SNHLY and CDR2 FYNNEI. The CDR3 consists of 15 residues. CDR3 nucleotide sequence: TGTGCCAGCAGGGGAACCGGTGGGAGACTGGAGACCCAGTACTTC. Amino acid sequence: CASRGTGGRLETQYF.

V usage is TRBV30 and J usage is TRBJ2-2; TRBD1 is a possible D gene (6 bases). CDR3 length: 11 residues. Per the germline V gene, CDR1 is GTSNPN and CDR2 is SVGIG (reference sequence). Trimming stripped 5 bases from V and 8 bases from J, with 9 bases between. In DNA form, the CDR3 reads TGTGCCTGGGATGACAGGGGGGAGCTGTTTTTT. This translates into CAWDDRGELFF.

In DNA form, the CDR3 reads TGCAGTGCGAGTAGAACCACTGAAGCTTTCTTT. It is translated as CSASRTTEAFF. The chain uses TRBV20-1 and TRBJ1-1, with D unresolved. The CDR3 sequence is 11 residues long. With 6 bases removed from V and 4 bases from J, the gap between germline ends came to 9 bases. Germline CDR1 reads DFQATT; CDR2 reads SNEGSKA (reference sequence).